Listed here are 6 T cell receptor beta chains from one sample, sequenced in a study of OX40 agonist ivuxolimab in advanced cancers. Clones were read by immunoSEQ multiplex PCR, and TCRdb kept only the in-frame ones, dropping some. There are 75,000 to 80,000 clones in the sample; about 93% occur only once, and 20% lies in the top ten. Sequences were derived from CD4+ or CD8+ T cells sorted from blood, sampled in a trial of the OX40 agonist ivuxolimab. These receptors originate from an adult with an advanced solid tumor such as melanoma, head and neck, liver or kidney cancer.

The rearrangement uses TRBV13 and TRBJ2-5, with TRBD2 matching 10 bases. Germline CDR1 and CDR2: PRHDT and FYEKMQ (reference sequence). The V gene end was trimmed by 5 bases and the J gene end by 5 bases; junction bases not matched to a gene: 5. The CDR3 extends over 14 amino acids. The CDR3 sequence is CASSLNSGGETQYF. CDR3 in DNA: TGTGCCAGCAGCCTGAATAGCGGGGGGGAGACCCAGTACTTC.

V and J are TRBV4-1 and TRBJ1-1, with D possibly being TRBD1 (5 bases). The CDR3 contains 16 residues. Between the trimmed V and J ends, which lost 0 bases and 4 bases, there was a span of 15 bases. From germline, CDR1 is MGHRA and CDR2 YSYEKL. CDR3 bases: TGCGCCAGCAGCCAAGATTGGGGGGGACGGGCCACTGAAGCTTTCTTT. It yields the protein CASSQDWGGRATEAFF.

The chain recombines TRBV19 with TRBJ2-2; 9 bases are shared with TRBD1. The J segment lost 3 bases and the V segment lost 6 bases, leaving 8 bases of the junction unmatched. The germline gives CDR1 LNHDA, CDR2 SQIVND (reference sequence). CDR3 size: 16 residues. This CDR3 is CASSFTGQGYTGELFF. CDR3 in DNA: TGTGCCAGTAGCTTCACGGGACAGGGCTACACCGGGGAGCTGTTTTTT.

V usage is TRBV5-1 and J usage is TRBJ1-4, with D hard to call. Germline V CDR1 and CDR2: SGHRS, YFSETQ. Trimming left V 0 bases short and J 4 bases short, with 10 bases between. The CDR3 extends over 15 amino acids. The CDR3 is CASSLADGINEKLFF. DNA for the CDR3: TGCGCCAGCAGCTTGGCGGACGGAATTAATGAAAAACTGTTTTTT.

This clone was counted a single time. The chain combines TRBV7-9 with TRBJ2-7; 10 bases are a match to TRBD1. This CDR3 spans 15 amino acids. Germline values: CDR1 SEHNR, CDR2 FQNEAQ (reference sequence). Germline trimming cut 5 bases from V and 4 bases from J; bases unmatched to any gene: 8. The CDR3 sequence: CASSPIGQGVYEQYF. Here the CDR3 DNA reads TGTGCCAGCAGCCCTATAGGACAGGGGGTTTACGAGCAGTACTTC.

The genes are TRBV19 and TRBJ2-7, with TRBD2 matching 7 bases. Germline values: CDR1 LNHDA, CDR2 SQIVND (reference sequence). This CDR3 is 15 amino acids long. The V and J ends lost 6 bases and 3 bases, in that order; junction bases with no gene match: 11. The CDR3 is CASSNLLGGNYEQYF. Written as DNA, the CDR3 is TGTGCCAGTAGCAACCTCCTCGGGGGGAACTACGAGCAGTACTTC.